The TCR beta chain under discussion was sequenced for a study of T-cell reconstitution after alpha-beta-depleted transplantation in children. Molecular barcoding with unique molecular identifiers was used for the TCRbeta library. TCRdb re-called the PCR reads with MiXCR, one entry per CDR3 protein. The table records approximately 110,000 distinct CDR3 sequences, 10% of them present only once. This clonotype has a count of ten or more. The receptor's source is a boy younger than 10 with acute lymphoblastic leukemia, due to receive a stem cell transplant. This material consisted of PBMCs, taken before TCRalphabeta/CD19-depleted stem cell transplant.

As DNA, the CDR3 is TGTGCCAGCAGCCCCATTAGCGGGATCGGGATAGATACGCAGTATTTT. The encoded protein is CASSPISGIGIDTQYF. The chain has TRBV7-3 and TRBJ2-3; 8 bases align to TRBD2. The trim removed 5 bases at V and 5 bases at J, leaving 12 bases unmatched. CDR1 and CDR2 (germline): SGHTA, FQGTGA. This CDR3 spans 16 amino acids.